This is a list of T cell receptor beta chains from one sample in a study of T cell repertoires in cytomegalovirus infection. Via MiXCR, TCRdb re-called the reads, giving one row per CDR3 protein. The repertoire has around 300,000 distinct CDR3 sequences, 8% to 9.5% of them found once; the top ten carry roughly 4%. Sequenced: PBMCs. The receptors derive from a human donor in good health (CMV status not recorded). Some clones in this sample may be carry-over from other donors' samples. Both conserved end residues are part of each CDR3. A D gene is named only where the DNA matches it firmly. Some rows mark clone size as missing; the rest say once, few, many or name a class of expanded clone.

TGCGCCAGCAGCTTGGGCCAGGGAACCTATGAAGCTTTCTTT,CASSLGQGTYEAFF,TRBV5-1,-,TRBJ1-1,-
TGTGCCAGCAGGACGGCCGGGGGTCAGCCCCAGCATTTT,CASRTAGGQPQHF,TRBV12-3/TRBV12-4,-,TRBJ1-5,many
TGTGCCACCAGCAGAGGGGTTGGGACAGTCTCTGGGGCCAACGTCCTGACTTTC,CATSRGVGTVSGANVLTF,TRBV15,TRBD1,TRBJ2-6,many
TGTGCCAGCAGTCACCTTCCGGGGGCAAATTACGAGCAGTACTTC,CASSHLPGANYEQYF,TRBV12-3/TRBV12-4,-,TRBJ2-7,-
TGTGCCAGCCATGGGGCCGGGACTAGCGGGAGATACAATGAGCAGTTCTTC,CASHGAGTSGRYNEQFF,TRBV28,TRBD2,TRBJ2-1,few
TGTGCCAGCAGCCACGACAGGGAACCTTACAATGAGCAGTTCTTC,CASSHDREPYNEQFF,TRBV4-2,TRBD1,TRBJ2-1,many
TGTGCCAGTAGTTCCTACCCCGGGGGCTTGGATACGCAGTATTTT,CASSSYPGGLDTQYF,TRBV19,-,TRBJ2-3,few
TGTGCCAGCACCGCCGGAGTGGAGACCCAGTACTTC,CASTAGVETQYF,TRBV7-9,-,TRBJ2-5,-
TGTGCCAGCAGTGCCCTCCCGCCAGGGGGGGGGGGGGAAGAGACCCAGTACTTC,CASSALPPGGGGEETQYF,TRBV6-6,-,TRBJ2-5,once
TGTGCCACCCGGGACAGGGGAGAAGGTGCAGATACGCAGTATTTT,CATRDRGEGADTQYF,TRBV19,TRBD1,TRBJ2-3,-
TGTGCCAGAGCATGTGGGCTCCGCTACAATGAGCAGTTCTTC,CARACGLRYNEQFF,TRBV6-5,-,TRBJ2-1,many
TGTGCCAGCAGCCAGGCCCCCGGGACATCTAGGGACACTGAAGCTTTCTTT,CASSQAPGTSRDTEAFF,TRBV12-3/TRBV12-4,-,TRBJ1-1,-
TGTGCCAGCAGCTTACAAGCGGGAGAGTACAATGAGCAGTTCTTC,CASSLQAGEYNEQFF,TRBV7-6,TRBD2,TRBJ2-1,many
TGTGCCAGCAGCCGCTACCGGACAGTCTATGGCTACACCTTC,CASSRYRTVYGYTF,TRBV7-2,-,TRBJ1-2,-
TGTGCCAGCAGCCCGGGGTTGAGCGGGCCGAACACCGGGGAGCTGTTTTTT,CASSPGLSGPNTGELFF,TRBV5-4,-,TRBJ2-2,-